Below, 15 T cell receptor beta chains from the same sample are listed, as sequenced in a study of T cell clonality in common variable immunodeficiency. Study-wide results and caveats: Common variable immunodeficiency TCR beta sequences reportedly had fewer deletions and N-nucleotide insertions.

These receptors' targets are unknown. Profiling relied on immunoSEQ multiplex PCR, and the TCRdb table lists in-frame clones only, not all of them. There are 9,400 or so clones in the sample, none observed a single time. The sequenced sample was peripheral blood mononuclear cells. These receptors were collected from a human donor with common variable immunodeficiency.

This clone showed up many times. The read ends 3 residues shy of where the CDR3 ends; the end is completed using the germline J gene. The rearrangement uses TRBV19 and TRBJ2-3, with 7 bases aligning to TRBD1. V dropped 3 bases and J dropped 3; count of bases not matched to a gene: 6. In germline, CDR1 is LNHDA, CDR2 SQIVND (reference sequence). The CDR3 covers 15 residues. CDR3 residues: CASSINHRGTDTQYF. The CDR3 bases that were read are TGTGCCAGTAGTATTAATCACAGGGGAACAGATACG.

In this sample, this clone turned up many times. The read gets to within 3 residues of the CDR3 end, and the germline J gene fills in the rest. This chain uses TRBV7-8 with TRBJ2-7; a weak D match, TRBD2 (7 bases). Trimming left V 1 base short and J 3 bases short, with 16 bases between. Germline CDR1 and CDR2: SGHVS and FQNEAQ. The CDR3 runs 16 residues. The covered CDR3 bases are TGTGCCAGCAGCTTAGTAGTCGGGGGGCTCCGCTACGAG. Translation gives CASSLVVGGLRYE. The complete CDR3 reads CASSLVVGGLRYEQYF.

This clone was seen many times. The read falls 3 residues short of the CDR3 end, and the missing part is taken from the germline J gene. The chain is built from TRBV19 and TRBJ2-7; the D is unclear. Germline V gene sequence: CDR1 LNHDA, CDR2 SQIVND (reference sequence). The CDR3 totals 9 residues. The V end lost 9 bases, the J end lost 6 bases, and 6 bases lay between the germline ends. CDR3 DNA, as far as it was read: TGTGCCAGGCCGGGCGAG. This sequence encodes CARPGE. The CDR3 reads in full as CARPGEQYF.

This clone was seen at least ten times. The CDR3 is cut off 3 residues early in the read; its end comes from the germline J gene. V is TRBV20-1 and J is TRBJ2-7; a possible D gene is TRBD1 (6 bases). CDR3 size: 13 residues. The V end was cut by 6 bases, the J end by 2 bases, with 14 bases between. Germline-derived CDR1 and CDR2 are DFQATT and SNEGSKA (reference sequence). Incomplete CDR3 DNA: TGCAGTGCCCCGCGACAGGCAACCTACGAG. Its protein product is CSAPRQATYE. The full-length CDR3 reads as CSAPRQATYEQYF.

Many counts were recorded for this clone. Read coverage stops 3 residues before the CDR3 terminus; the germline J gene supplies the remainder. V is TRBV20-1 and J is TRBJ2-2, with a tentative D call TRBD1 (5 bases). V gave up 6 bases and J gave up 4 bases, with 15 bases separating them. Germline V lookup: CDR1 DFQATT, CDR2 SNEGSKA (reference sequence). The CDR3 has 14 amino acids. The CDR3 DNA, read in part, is TGCAGTGCAGACCCGGCAGGGCCCACCGGGGAG. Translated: CSADPAGPTGE. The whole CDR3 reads CSADPAGPTGELFF.

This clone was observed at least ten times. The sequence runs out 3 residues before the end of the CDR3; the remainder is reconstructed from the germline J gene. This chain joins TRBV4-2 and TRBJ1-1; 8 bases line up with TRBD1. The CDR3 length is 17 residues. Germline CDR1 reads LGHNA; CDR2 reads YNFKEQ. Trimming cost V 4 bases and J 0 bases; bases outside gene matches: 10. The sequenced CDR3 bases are TGTGCCAGCAGCCCCTGGACAGGGATGGGAATGAACACTGAA. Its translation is CASSPWTGMGMNTE. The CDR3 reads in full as CASSPWTGMGMNTEAFF.

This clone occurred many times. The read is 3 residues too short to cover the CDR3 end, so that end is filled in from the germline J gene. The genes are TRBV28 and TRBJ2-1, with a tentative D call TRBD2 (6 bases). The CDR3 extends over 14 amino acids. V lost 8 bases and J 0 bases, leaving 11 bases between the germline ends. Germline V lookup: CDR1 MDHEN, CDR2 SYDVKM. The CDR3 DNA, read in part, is TGTGCCAGCCGTCAGACTAGCTCCTACAATGAG. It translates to CASRQTSSYNE. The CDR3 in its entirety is CASRQTSSYNEQFF.

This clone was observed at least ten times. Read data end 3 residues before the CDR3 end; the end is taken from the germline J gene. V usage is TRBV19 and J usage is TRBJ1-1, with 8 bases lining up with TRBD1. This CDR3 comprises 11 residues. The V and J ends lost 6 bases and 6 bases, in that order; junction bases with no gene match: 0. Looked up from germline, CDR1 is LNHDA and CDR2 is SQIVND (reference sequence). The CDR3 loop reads CASRDRAEAFF. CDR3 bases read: TGTGCCAGTAGGGACAGGGCTGAA.

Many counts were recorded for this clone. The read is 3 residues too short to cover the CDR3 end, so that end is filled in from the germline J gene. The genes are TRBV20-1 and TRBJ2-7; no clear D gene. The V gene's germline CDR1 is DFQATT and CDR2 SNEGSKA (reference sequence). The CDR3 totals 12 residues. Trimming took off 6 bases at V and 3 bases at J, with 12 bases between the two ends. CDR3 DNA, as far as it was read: TGCAGTGCAAACTCGGTCAACTACGAG. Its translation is CSANSVNYE. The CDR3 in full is CSANSVNYEQYF.

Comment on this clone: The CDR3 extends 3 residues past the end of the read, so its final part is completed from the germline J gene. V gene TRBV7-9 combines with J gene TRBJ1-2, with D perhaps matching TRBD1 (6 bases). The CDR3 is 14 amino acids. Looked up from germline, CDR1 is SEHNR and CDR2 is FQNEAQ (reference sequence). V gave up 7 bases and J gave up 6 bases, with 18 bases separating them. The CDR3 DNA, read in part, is TGTGCCAGCAACTCCTTTGGGGGGGGCAATGGC. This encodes CASNSFGGGNG. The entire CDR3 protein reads CASNSFGGGNGYTF. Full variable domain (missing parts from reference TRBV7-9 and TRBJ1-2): DTGVSQNPRHKITKRGQNVTFRCDPISEHNRLYWYRQTLGQGPEFLTYFQNEAQLEKSRLLSDRFSAERPKGSFSTLEIQRTEQGDSAMYLCASNSFGGGNGYTFGSGTRLTVV.

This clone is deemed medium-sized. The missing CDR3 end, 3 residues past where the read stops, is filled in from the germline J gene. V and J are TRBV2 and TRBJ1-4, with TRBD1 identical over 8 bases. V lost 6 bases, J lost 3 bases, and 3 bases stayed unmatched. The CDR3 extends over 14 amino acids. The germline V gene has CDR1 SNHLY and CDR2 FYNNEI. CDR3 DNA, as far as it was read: TGTGCCAGCAGGATACAGGGGGCTAATGAAAAA. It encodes CASRIQGANEK. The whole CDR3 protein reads CASRIQGANEKLFF. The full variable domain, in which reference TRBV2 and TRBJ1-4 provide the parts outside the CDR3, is EPEVTQTPSHQVTQMGQEVILRCVPISNHLYFYWYRQILGQKVEFLVSFYNNEISEKSEIFDDQFSVERPDGSNFTLKIRSTKLEDSAMYFCASRIQGANEKLFFGSGTQLSVL.

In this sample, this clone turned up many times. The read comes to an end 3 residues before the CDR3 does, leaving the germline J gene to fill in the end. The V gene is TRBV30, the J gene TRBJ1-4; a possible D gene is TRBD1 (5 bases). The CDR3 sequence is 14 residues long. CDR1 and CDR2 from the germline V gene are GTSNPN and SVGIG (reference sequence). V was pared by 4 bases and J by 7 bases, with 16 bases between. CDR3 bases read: TGTGCCTGGACCCCCGCGGGGGTGGGTGAAAAA. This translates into CAWTPAGVGEK. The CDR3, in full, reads CAWTPAGVGEKLFF. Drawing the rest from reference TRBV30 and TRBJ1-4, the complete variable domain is SQTIHQWPATLVQPVGSPLSLECTVEGTSNPNLYWYRQAAGRGLQLLFYSVGIGQISSEVPQNLSASRPQDRQFILSSKKLLLSDSGFYLCAWTPAGVGEKLFFGSGTQLSVL.

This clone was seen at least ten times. The part of the CDR3 DNA that was read is TGTGCCAGTAGGGCCGGGGACAGGGGATCTAGGGCCGGGGAG. Translation: CASRAGDRGSRAGE. The complete CDR3 sequence is CASRAGDRGSRAGELFF. The chain uses TRBV19 and TRBJ2-2, with TRBD1 matching over 10 bases. The sequenced fragment ends 3 residues before the CDR3 boundary, so the rest is inferred from the germline J gene. CDR3 length: 17 amino acids. Germline V gives CDR1 LNHDA, CDR2 SQIVND (reference sequence). V lost 6 bases, J lost 6 bases, and 13 bases stayed unmatched.

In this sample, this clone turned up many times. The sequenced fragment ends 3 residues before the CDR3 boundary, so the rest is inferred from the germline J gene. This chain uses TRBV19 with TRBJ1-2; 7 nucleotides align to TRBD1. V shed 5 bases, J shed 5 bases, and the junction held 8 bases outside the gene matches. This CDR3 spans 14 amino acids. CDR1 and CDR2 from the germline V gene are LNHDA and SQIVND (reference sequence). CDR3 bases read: TGTGCCAGTAGTCTTACAGGGGTGGAGTATGGC. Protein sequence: CASSLTGVEYG. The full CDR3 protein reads CASSLTGVEYGYTF.

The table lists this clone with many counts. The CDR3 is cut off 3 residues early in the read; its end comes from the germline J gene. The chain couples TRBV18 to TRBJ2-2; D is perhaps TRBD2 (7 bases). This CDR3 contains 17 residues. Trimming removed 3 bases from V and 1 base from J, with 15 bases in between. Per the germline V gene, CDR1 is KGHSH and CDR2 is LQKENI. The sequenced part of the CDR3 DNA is TGTGCCAGCTCACCCGAAGGGGGGGGGAAGAACACCGGGGAG. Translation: CASSPEGGGKNTGE. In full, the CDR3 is CASSPEGGGKNTGELFF.